Below, one T cell receptor beta chain is given with its context. Its antigen is unknown. The data originate from a study of shared clonotypes between healthy human individuals. Whole-study results and caveats: Tissue TCR repertoires likely differ from these blood-only repertoires. Naive CD4 clonotypes overlapped across several donors at approximately 5.3%.

Profiling relied on immunoSEQ multiplex PCR, and the TCRdb table lists in-frame clones only, not all of them. This sample carries around 1,000,000 clones, about 72% of them seen once, and the ten largest clones take 0.89%. Germline V gene lookup returns CDR1 MDHEN and CDR2 SYDVKM. V was trimmed by 8 bases and J by 4 bases, leaving 12 bases between them. The CDR3 runs to 12 residues. The rearrangement links TRBV28 to TRBJ2-7; D ambiguous. The material sequenced was memory CD4+ T cells from PBMCs. The subset here: CD45RA-negative fraction. The clonotype comes from a man aged 18 to 30 in good health. Some clones in this sample may be carry-over from other donors' samples. CDR3: CASRSPLYEQYF. In nucleotides, the CDR3 is TGTGCCAGCCGTTCCCCCCTGTACGAGCAGTACTTC.